Listed below are T cell receptor beta chains from one sample, sequenced in a study of blood T cell repertoires in COVID-19. Using immunoSEQ multiplex PCR, the repertoire was profiled, and TCRdb retains in-frame clones only, with some absent. This sample has hundreds of thousands of clones, with 87% found just once. Sequenced sample: peripheral blood. These receptors were taken from a woman between 35 and 50 years old who had recovered from COVID-19. Both conserved end residues are part of each CDR3. D genes are given only for firm matches. Expanded clones get a size class; other rows say once, few or many, or leave the size out.

j_call d_call v_call clone_size cdr3_nt cdr3_aa
TRBJ2-1 . TRBV7-3 once TGTGCCAGCAGCCCTCGGACAAGCAATGAGCAGTTCTTC CASSPRTSNEQFF
TRBJ2-7 TRBD1 TRBV3-1/TRBV3-2 . TGTGCCAGCAGCCAGAGACAGGGACCCGAGCAGTACTTC CASSQRQGPEQYF
TRBJ2-2 TRBD2 TRBV6-5 . TGTGCCAGCAGTTCAGGACTAGCGGGGGGCACCGGGGAGCTGTTTTTT CASSSGLAGGTGELFF
TRBJ2-1 TRBD1 TRBV28 . TGTGCCAGCAGCTCCCAAGGGGGGACAGGTCTTTTATATGAGCAGTTCTTC CASSSQGGTGLLYEQFF
TRBJ2-1 TRBD2 TRBV5-1 . TGCGCCACCGGGGGGGGGCCTGGAGGTGAGCAGTTCTTC CATGGGPGGEQFF
TRBJ1-1 TRBD1 TRBV5-1 . TGCGCCAGCAGCCCAAGACAGGGCCCAGAAGCTTTCTTT CASSPRQGPEAFF
TRBJ2-7 . TRBV13 once TGTGCCAGCAGCTTAAGGATTCAGGGGAACAAGTACTTC CASSLRIQGNKYF
TRBJ2-5 . TRBV2 . TGTGCCAGCAGTAGGACAGAAGAGACCCAGTACTTC CASSRTEETQYF
TRBJ2-5 . TRBV6-2/TRBV6-3 . TGTGCCAGCAGTTACCAAGACAGGACCCAGTACTTC CASSYQDRTQYF
TRBJ1-1 . TRBV5-1 . TGCGCCAGCAGCCCAACCCTGTACCTACCCGGGACTGAAGCTTTCTTT CASSPTLYLPGTEAFF
TRBJ2-1 . TRBV6-5 . TGTGCCAGCAACGAGGGGGGGAACAGGGTCAATGAGCAGTTCTTC CASNEGGNRVNEQFF
TRBJ1-2 TRBD1 TRBV5-1 . TGCGCCAGCAGCCAAGGGACAGACTATGGCTACACCTTC CASSQGTDYGYTF
TRBJ1-2 . TRBV13 . TGTGCCAGCAGCTTAGTCCGGTTGTTCGGGGGAGGCTACACCTTC CASSLVRLFGGGYTF
TRBJ1-2 . TRBV7-9 . TGTGCCAGCAGCGACTTCTATGGCTACACCTTC CASSDFYGYTF
TRBJ1-3 TRBD1 TRBV5-4 . TGTGCCAGCAGCTGGGGGACAGACGTCGCTGGAAACACCATATATTTT CASSWGTDVAGNTIYF
TRBJ1-1 . TRBV3-1/TRBV3-2 . TGTGCCAGCAGCCAAGATTGGGGGGAAGCTAGCACTGAAGCTTTCTTT CASSQDWGEASTEAFF
TRBJ1-1 . TRBV13 once TGTGCCAGCAGCTTCGGGGTAGCGAACACTGAAGCTTTCTTT CASSFGVANTEAFF